Sequencing of this TCR beta chain was carried out in a study of CD8 T cells in Susac syndrome. The RNA input was 0.5 to 1 ug, and it was reverse transcribed with random hexamers. Using its own MiXCR run on the immunoSEQ multiplex PCR reads, TCRdb lists one record per CDR3 protein. The table includes roughly 200,000 distinct CDR3 sequences, about 94% detected once. TCR beta was sequenced from blood CD8+ and CD4+ T cells. Trimming left V 2 bases short and J 4 bases short, with 4 bases between. The CDR3 covers 12 residues. Per the germline V gene, CDR1 is MNHNY and CDR2 is SVGAGI (reference sequence). This TCR was sampled from a human donor in good health. What was sequenced was CD4+ T cells from PBMCs. This chain links TRBV6-6 with TRBJ2-3; no clear D. DNA of the CDR3: TGTGCCAGCAGTTACCTGGCAGATACGCAGTATTTT. As protein: CASSYLADTQYF.